Below are 11 T cell receptor beta chains sequenced from a single sample in a study of blood T cell repertoires in COVID-19. Clones were sequenced by immunoSEQ multiplex PCR, and TCRdb holds only the in-frame ones, with some missing. The sample contains about 250,000 clones, around nine tenths of which appear only once. What was sequenced was peripheral blood. All receptors derive from a woman in her sixties or seventies who had recovered from COVID-19.

This clone appeared a few times. The CDR3 sequence is CASSLGARSTDTQYF. CDR3 sequence (DNA): TGTGCCAGCAGCTTAGGGGCCCGGAGCACAGATACGCAGTATTTT. The chain joins TRBV7-9 to TRBJ2-3; D ambiguous. This CDR3 comprises 15 residues. Germline V gene lookup returns CDR1 SEHNR and CDR2 FQNEAQ (reference sequence). V lost 1 base to trimming and J lost 0 bases, with 8 bases between them. The full variable domain, in which reference TRBV7-9 and TRBJ2-3 provide the parts outside the CDR3, is DTGVSQNPRHKITKRGQNVTFRCDPISEHNRLYWYRQTLGQGPEFLTYFQNEAQLEKSRLLSDRFSAERPKGSFSTLEIQRTEQGDSAMYLCASSLGARSTDTQYFGPGTRLTVL.

This chain links TRBV2 with TRBJ2-1; D not resolved. Germline assignment: CDR1 SNHLY and CDR2 FYNNEI. Deletions cut 7 bases from V and 4 bases from J, with 20 bases between. The CDR3 contains 16 residues. The CDR3 protein is CASTDPQETKYNEQFF. The CDR3 DNA reads as TGTGCCAGCACCGACCCTCAAGAGACAAAGTACAATGAGCAGTTCTTC.

The chain is built from TRBV5-4 and TRBJ2-5; TRBD2 matches at 12 bases. This CDR3 has 15 residues. Germline assignment: CDR1 SGHNT and CDR2 YYREEE (reference sequence). Trimming at V came to 1 base and at J to 4 bases, leaving 2 bases not matched to a gene. In nucleotides, the CDR3 is TGTGCCAGCAGCTTGACTAGCGGGGGGTTAGAGACCCAGTACTTC. Protein: CASSLTSGGLETQYF. Looking up the rest from reference TRBV5-4 and TRBJ2-5 gives the full variable domain: ETGVTQSPTHLIKTRGQQVTLRCSSQSGHNTVSWYQQALGQGPQFIFQYYREEENGRGNFPPRFSGLQFPNYSSELNVNALELDDSALYLCASSLTSGGLETQYFGPGTRLLVL.

The chain uses TRBV2 and TRBJ2-5; 8 bases agree with TRBD2. The CDR3 has 14 amino acids. The J segment lost 7 bases and the V segment lost 3 bases, leaving 7 bases of the junction unmatched. Germline CDR1 and CDR2: SNHLY and FYNNEI. DNA of the CDR3: TGTGCCAGCAGTGATCGGCGGGGGGAGTGGACCCAGTACTTC. It yields the protein CASSDRRGEWTQYF. Together with reference TRBV2 and TRBJ2-5, the CDR3 gives the full variable domain: EPEVTQTPSHQVTQMGQEVILRCVPISNHLYFYWYRQILGQKVEFLVSFYNNEISEKSEIFDDQFSVERPDGSNFTLKIRSTKLEDSAMYFCASSDRRGEWTQYFGPGTRLLVL.

The sample holds a few counts of this clone. This rearrangement joins TRBV7-2 to TRBJ1-2; 8 positions agree with TRBD1. Germline CDR1 SGHTA, CDR2 FQGNSA. V lost 5 bases to trimming and J lost 6 bases; unmatched junction nucleotides: 20. This CDR3 comprises 18 residues. CDR3 region: CASSPKPQGAQRINGYTF. Written as DNA, the CDR3 is TGTGCCAGCAGCCCAAAACCGCAGGGGGCGCAAAGGATAAATGGCTACACCTTC.

The V call is TRBV5-1, the J call TRBJ1-1; possible D gene TRBD1, 6 bases. Germline V CDR1 and CDR2: SGHRS, YFSETQ. The CDR3 has 17 residues. V lost 6 bases to trimming and J lost 4 bases, with 25 bases between them. CDR3 in amino acids: CASMLRGQSNPPTEAFF. The CDR3 coding sequence is TGCGCCAGCATGCTCCGGGGACAATCGAACCCGCCCACTGAAGCTTTCTTT.

This clone showed up just once. The gene calls are TRBV7-3 and TRBJ1-4; TRBD1 might be the D (5 bases). Trimming took off 5 bases at V and 8 bases at J, with 33 bases between the two ends. This CDR3 region has 20 residues. Germline CDR1 reads SGHTA; CDR2 reads FQGTGA. CDR3 protein: CASSPLTGPLHHPTREKLFF. The CDR3 DNA follows: TGTGCCAGCAGCCCCCTCACAGGCCCCCTACACCATCCCACAAGGGAAAAACTGTTTTTT.

J is TRBJ2-5 and V is TRBV5-1, with 9 bases that match TRBD2. The CDR3 length is 15 residues. The germline CDR1 and CDR2 sequences are SGHRS and YFSETQ. Trimming took 4 bases from V and 1 from J; bases not matched to a gene: 5. The DNA for the CDR3 is TGCGCCAGCAGCATAAGCGGGGGGATCCAAGAGACCCAGTACTTC. This sequence encodes CASSISGGIQETQYF.

The rearrangement uses TRBV28 and TRBJ1-2, with unresolved D. V was clipped by 6 bases and J by 4 bases, with 15 bases between them. Looked up from germline, CDR1 is MDHEN and CDR2 is SYDVKM. This CDR3 contains 14 residues. The CDR3 coding sequence is TGTGCCAGCAGCGTCAGTGGTAATGGCTATGGCTACACCTTC. Its translation is CASSVSGNGYGYTF.

V and J are TRBV24-1 and TRBJ1-6; perhaps TRBD1 as D (6 bases). Germline CDR1 and CDR2: KGHDR and SFDVKD. This CDR3 is built from 17 residues. V was pared by 2 bases and J by 5 bases, with 15 bases between. The CDR3, as DNA: TGTGCCACCAGTGATTCACTGCGGGGGGGCAATAATTCACCCCTCCACTTT. Translated, it gives CATSDSLRGGNNSPLHF.

This clone was counted a single time. A junction boundary mismatches the germline segment, possibly from a read error. The V and J genes are TRBV15 and TRBJ1-5; D is perhaps TRBD1 (5 bases). This CDR3 comprises 14 residues. Germline values: CDR1 LNHNV, CDR2 YYDKDF (reference sequence). The CDR3 DNA sequence: TGTGCCACCAGCGGAGAGACAGTATTAGGGCCCCAGCATTTT. Its translation is CATSGETVLGPQHF.